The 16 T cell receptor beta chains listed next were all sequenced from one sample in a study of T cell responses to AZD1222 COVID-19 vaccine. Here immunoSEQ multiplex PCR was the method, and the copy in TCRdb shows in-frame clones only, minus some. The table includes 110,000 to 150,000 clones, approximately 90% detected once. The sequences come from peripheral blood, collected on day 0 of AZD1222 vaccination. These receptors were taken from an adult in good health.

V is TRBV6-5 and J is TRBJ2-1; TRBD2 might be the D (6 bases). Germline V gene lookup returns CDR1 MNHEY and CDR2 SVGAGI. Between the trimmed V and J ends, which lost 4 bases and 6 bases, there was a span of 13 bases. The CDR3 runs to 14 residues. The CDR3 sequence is CASSFVMRGNEQFF. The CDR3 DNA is TGTGCCAGCAGTTTTGTAATGCGGGGCAATGAGCAGTTCTTC.

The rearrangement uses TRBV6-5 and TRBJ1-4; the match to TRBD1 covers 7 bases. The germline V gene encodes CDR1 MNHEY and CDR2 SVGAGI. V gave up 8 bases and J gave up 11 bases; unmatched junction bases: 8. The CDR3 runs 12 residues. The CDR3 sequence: CASATGRGKLFF. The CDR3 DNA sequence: TGTGCCAGCGCGACAGGGCGGGGGAAACTGTTTTTT.

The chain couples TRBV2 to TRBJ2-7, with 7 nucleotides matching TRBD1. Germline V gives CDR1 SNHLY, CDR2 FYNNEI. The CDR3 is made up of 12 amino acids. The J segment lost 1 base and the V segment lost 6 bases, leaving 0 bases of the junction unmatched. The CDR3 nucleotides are TGTGCCAGCAGGGGACAGTCCTACGAGCAGTACTTC. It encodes CASRGQSYEQYF.

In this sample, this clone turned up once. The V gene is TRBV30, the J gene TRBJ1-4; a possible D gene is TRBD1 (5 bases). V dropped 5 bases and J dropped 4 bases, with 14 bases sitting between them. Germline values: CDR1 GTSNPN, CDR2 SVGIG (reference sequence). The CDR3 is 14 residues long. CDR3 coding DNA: TGTGCCTGGGCACCGGGGGGTGGTAATGAAAAACTGTTTTTT. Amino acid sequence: CAWAPGGGNEKLFF.

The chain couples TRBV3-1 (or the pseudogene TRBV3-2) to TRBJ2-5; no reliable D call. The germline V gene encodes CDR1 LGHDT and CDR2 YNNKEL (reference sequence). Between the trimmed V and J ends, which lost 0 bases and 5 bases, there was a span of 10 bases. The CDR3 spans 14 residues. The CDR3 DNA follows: TGTGCCAGCAGCCAAGATCCAGTTGGGGAGACCCAGTACTTC. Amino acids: CASSQDPVGETQYF.

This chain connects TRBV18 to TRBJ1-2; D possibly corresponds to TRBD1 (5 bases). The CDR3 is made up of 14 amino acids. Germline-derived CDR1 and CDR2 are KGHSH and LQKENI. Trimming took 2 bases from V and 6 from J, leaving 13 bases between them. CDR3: CASSPGQGRNGYTF. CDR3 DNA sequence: TGTGCCAGCTCACCAGGGCAGGGTAGAAATGGCTACACCTTC.

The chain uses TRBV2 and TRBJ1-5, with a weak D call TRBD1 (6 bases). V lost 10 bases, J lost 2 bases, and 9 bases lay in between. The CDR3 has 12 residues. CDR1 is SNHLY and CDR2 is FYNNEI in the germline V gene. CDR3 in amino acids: CATRGGNQPQHF. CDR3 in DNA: TGTGCCACCAGGGGAGGCAATCAGCCCCAGCATTTT.

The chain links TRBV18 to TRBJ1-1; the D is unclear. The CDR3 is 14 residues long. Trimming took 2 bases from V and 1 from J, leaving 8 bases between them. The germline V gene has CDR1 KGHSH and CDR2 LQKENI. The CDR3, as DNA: TGTGCCAGCTCACCAGGAGGCTGGAACACTGAAGCTTTCTTT. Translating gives CASSPGGWNTEAFF.

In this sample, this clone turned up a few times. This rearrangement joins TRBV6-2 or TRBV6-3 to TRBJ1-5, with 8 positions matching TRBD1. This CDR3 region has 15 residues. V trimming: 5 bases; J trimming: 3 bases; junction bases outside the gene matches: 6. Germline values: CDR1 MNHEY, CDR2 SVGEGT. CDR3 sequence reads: CASSTGGGNNQPQHF. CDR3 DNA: TGTGCCAGCAGTACAGGGGGGGGAAACAATCAGCCCCAGCATTTT.

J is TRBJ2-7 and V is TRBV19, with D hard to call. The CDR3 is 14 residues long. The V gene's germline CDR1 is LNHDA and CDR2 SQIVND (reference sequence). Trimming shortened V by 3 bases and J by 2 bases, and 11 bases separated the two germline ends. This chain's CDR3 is CASSMSPGTYEQYF. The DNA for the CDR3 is TGTGCCAGTAGTATGTCCCCGGGTACCTACGAGCAGTACTTC.

CDR3 sequence reads: CASSITGLDTQYF. CDR3 DNA: TGTGCCAGTAGTATTACAGGGTTGGATACGCAGTATTTT. The gene calls are TRBV19 and TRBJ2-3, with a weak D call TRBD1 (6 bases). CDR3 length equals 13 residues. Germline lookup yields CDR1 LNHDA and CDR2 SQIVND (reference sequence). With 3 bases removed from V and 6 bases from J, the gap between germline ends came to 10 bases.

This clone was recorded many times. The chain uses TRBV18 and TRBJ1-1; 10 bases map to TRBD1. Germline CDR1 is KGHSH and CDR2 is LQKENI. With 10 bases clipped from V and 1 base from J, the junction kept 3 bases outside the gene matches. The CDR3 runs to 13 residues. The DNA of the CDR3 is TGTGCCACCCGACAGGGGGCGAACACTGAAGCTTTCTTT. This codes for CATRQGANTEAFF.

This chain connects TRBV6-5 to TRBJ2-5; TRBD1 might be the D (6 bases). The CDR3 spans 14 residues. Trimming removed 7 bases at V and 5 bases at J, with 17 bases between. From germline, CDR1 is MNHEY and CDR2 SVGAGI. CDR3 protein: CASNKLQGGETQYF. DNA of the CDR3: TGTGCCAGCAACAAGCTACAGGGTGGGGAGACCCAGTACTTC.

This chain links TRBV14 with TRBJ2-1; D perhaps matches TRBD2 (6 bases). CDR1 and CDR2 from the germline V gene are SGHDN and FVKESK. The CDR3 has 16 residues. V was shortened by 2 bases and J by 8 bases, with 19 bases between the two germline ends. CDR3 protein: CASSQRGAGMGDEQFF. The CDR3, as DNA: TGTGCCAGCAGCCAAAGAGGCGCGGGGATGGGGGATGAGCAGTTCTTC.

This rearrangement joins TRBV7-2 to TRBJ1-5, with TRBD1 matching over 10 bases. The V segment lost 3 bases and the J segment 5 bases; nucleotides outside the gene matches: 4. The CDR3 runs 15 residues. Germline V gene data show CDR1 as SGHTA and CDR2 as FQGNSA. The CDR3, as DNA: TGTGCCAGCAGCTTCCGGACAGGGGGGGATCAGCCCCAGCATTTT. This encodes CASSFRTGGDQPQHF. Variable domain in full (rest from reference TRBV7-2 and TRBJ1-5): GAGVSQSPSNKVTEKGKDVELRCDPISGHTALYWYRQSLGQGLEFLIYFQGNSAPDKSGLPSDRFSAERTGGSVSTLTIQRTQQEDSAVYLCASSFRTGGDQPQHFGDGTRLSIL.

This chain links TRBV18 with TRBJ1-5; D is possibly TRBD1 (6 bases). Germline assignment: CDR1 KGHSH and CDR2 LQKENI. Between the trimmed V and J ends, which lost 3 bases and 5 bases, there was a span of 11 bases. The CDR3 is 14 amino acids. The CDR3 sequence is CASSPGGGDQPQHF. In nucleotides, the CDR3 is TGTGCCAGCTCACCGGGGGGCGGTGATCAGCCCCAGCATTTT.